A selection of T cell receptor beta chains follows, all from one sample in a study of CD8 T cells in Susac syndrome. TCRdb re-called the immunoSEQ multiplex PCR reads through MiXCR, storing one row per CDR3 protein. The sample includes some 110,000 distinct CDR3 sequences, 90% to 95% of them seen just once. Material: CD4+ T cells from PBMCs. The source of these receptors is a human donor with multiple sclerosis. Both conserved end residues are trimmed from each CDR3.

TRBJ1-5 | TRBV6-1 | ASSETSSLQPQH
TRBJ2-7 | TRBV12-3/TRBV12-4 | ASSSRGYEQY
TRBJ2-2 | TRBV6-5 | ASRRTEHTGELF
TRBJ2-2 | TRBV7-9 | ASSLRGTTSGGSGELF
TRBJ1-2 | TRBV4-3 | ASSVAAGYGYT
TRBJ2-7 | TRBV12-3/TRBV12-4 | ASSFGDTYEQY
TRBJ2-1 | TRBV7-2 | ASSSRLAVSYNEQF
TRBJ1-1 | TRBV9 | ASSVEPENTEAF
TRBJ2-5 | TRBV20-1 | SARPPMSGGETQY
TRBJ2-4 | TRBV3-1 | ASSPAGKNIQY
TRBJ1-2 | TRBV7-2 | ASSPDRNYGYT
TRBJ2-5 | TRBV7-7 | ASSLGTAREETQY
TRBJ1-5 | TRBV6-6 | ASSEQGNQPQH
TRBJ2-1 | TRBV30 | AWSADRLANEQF
TRBJ1-4 | TRBV4-2 | ASSRLKLQGGVEKLF
TRBJ2-7 | TRBV2 | ASSGEEQY
TRBJ1-5 | TRBV11-2 | ASSSELVAGQPQH
TRBJ2-3 | TRBV2 | ASRRSGGFTDTQY
TRBJ1-1 | TRBV6-2/TRBV6-3 | ASTFETEAF
TRBJ1-1 | TRBV30 | AWTQLYTEAF
TRBJ2-1 | TRBV6-2/TRBV6-3 | ASGRAGVYNEQF